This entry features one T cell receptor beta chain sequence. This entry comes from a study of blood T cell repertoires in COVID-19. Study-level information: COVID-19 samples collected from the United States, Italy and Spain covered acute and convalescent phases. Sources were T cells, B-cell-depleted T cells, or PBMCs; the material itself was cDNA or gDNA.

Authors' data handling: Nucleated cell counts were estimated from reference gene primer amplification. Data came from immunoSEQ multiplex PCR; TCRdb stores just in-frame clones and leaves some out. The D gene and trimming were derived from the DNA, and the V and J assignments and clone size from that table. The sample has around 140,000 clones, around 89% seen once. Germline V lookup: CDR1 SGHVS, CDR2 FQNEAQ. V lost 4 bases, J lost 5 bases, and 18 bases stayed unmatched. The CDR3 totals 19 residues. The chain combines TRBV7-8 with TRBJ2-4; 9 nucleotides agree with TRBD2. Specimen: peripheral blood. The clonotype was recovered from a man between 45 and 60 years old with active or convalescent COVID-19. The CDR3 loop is CASSYDRDSGLARQNIQYF. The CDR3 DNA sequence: TGTGCCAGCAGCTACGACCGGGACAGCGGACTAGCGAGACAAAACATTCAGTACTTC.